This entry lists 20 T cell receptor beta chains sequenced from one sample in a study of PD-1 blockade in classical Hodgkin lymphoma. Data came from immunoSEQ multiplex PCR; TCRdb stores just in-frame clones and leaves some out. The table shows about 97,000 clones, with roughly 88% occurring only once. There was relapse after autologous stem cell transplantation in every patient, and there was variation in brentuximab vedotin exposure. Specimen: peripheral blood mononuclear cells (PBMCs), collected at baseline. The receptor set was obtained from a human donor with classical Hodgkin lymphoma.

The CDR3 here is CASSVLPGQGAPDNEQFF. Written as DNA, the CDR3 is TGCGCCAGCAGCGTTCTCCCGGGACAGGGGGCCCCTGACAATGAGCAGTTCTTC. The chain employs TRBV10-1 and TRBJ2-1; 12 bases line up with TRBD1. CDR3 length equals 18 residues. Losses at the gene ends were 6 bases for V and 5 bases for J; bases not matched to a gene: 14. From germline, CDR1 is WNHNN and CDR2 SYGVQD (reference sequence).

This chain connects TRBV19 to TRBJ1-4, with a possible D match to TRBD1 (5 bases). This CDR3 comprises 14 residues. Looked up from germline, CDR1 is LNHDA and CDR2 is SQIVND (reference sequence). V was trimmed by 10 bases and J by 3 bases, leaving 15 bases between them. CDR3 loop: CATRVGTSNEKLFF. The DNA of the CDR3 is TGTGCCACCCGGGTTGGGACTTCTAATGAAAAACTGTTTTTT.

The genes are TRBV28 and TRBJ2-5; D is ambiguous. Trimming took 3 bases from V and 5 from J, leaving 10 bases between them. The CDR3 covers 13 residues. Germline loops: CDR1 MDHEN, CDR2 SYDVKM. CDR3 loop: CASSFIGMETQYF. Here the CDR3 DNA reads TGTGCCAGCAGTTTCATAGGGATGGAGACCCAGTACTTC.

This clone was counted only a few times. The CDR3 DNA reads as TGTGCCAGCAGTGGCACGGGAAGAGGCACTGAAGCTTTCTTT. It translates to CASSGTGRGTEAFF. The rearrangement links TRBV28 to TRBJ1-1; D is ambiguous. Germline loops: CDR1 MDHEN, CDR2 SYDVKM. The CDR3 is 14 residues long. V was clipped by 5 bases and J by 4 bases, with 14 bases between them.

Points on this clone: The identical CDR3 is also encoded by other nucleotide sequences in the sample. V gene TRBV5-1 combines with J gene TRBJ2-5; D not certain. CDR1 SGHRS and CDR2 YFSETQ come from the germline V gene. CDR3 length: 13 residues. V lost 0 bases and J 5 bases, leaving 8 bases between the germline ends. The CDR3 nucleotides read TGCGCCAGCAGCTTGGGGGTCGGGGAGACCCAGTACTTC. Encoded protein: CASSLGVGETQYF.

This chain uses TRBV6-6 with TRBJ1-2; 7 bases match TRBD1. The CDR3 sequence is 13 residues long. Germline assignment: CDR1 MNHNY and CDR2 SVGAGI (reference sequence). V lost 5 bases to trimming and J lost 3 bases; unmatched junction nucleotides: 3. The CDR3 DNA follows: TGTGCCAGCAGTCGGACAGGAGACTATGGCTACACCTTC. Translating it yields CASSRTGDYGYTF.

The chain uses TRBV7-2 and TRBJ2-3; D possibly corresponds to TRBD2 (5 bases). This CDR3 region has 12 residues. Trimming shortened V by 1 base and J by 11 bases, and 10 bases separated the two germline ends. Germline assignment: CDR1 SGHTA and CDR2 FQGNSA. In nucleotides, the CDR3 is TGTGCCAGCAGCTTAGTTCCTAGCATGCAGTATTTT. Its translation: CASSLVPSMQYF. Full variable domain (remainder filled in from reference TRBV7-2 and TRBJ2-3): GAGVSQSPSNKVTEKGKDVELRCDPISGHTALYWYRQSLGQGLEFLIYFQGNSAPDKSGLPSDRFSAERTGGSVSTLTIQRTQQEDSAVYLCASSLVPSMQYFGPGTRLTVL.

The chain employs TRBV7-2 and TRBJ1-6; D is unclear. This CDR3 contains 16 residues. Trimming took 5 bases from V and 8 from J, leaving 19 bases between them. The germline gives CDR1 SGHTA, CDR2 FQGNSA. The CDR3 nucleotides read TGTGCCAGCAGCCCGGAGGCCGCGGGATCCCATTCACCCCTCCACTTT. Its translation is CASSPEAAGSHSPLHF.

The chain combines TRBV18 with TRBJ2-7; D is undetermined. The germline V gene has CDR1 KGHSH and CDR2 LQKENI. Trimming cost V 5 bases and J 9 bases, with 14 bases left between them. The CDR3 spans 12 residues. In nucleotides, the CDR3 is TGTGCCAGCTCAGACTCTCTTGGTGGGCAGTACTTC. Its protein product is CASSDSLGGQYF.

The chain's CDR3 is CASTSGRSSYNEQFF. Here the CDR3 DNA reads TGTGCCAGTACTAGCGGAAGGAGCTCCTACAATGAGCAGTTCTTC. This sequence joins TRBV19 and TRBJ2-1; 7 bases are a match to TRBD2. After removal of 7 bases from V and 0 bases from J, the junction contained 6 bases not matched to a gene. Germline values: CDR1 LNHDA, CDR2 SQIVND (reference sequence). The CDR3 consists of 15 residues.

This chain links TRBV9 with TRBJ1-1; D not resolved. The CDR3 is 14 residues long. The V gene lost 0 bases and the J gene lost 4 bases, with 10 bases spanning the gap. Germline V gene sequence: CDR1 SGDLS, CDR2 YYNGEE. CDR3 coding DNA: TGTGCCAGCAGCGTAGCGGCAGGTGTCACTGAAGCTTTCTTT. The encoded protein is CASSVAAGVTEAFF.

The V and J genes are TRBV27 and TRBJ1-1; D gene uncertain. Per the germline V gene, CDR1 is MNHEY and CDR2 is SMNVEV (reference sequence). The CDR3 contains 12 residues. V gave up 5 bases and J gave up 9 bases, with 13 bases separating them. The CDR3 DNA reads TGTGCCAGCAGTACCACGACGGATAAAGCTTTCTTT. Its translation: CASSTTTDKAFF.

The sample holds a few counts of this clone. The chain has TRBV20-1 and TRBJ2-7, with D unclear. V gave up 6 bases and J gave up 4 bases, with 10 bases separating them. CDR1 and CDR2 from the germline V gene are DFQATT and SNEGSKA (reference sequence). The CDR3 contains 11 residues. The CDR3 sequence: CSATSQYEQYF. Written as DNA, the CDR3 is TGCAGTGCCACAAGTCAATACGAGCAGTACTTC.

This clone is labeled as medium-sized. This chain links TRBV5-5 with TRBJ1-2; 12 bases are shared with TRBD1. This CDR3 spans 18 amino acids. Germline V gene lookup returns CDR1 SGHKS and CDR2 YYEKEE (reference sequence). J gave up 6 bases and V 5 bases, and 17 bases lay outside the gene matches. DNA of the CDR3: TGTGCCAGCAGTTACGACCCGGGACAGGGGGCGCGGGTTCATGGCTACACCTTC. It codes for CASSYDPGQGARVHGYTF.

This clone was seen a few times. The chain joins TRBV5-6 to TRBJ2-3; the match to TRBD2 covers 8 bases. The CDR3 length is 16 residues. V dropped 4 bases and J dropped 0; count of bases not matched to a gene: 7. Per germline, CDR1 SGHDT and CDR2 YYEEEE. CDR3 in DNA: TGTGCCAGCAGCCGCCTAGCGGGCCCCAGCACAGATACGCAGTATTTT. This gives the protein CASSRLAGPSTDTQYF.

The CDR3 spells CASGSGLGGYGYTF. The CDR3 nucleotides are TGTGCTAGTGGTTCAGGACTGGGGGGCTATGGCTACACCTTC. The genes are TRBV12-5 and TRBJ1-2, with D maybe TRBD1 (5 bases). This CDR3 spans 14 amino acids. Between the trimmed V and J ends, which lost 4 bases and 4 bases, there was a span of 13 bases. Germline assignment: CDR1 LGHNT and CDR2 FRNRAP.

CDR3 sequence reads: CASSLEGAKNNEQFF. The CDR3 DNA reads as TGCGCCAGCAGCTTGGAGGGGGCGAAGAACAATGAGCAGTTCTTC. V gene TRBV5-1 combines with J gene TRBJ2-1; 7 nucleotides match TRBD1. In germline, CDR1 is SGHRS, CDR2 YFSETQ. The CDR3 extends over 15 amino acids. V was clipped by 0 bases and J by 5 bases; unmatched bases: 5.

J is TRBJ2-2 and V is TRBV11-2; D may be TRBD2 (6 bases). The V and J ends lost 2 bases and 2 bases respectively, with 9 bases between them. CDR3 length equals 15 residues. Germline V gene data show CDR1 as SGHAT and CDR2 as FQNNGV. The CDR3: CASSLWRGNTGELFF. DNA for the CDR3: TGTGCCAGCAGCTTATGGCGGGGAAACACCGGGGAGCTGTTTTTT.

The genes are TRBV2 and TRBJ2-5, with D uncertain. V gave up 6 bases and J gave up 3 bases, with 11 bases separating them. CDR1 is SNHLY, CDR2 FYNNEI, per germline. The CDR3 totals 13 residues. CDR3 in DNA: TGTGCCAGCAGCACTCGGGCCAAAGAGACCCAGTACTTC. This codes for CASSTRAKETQYF.

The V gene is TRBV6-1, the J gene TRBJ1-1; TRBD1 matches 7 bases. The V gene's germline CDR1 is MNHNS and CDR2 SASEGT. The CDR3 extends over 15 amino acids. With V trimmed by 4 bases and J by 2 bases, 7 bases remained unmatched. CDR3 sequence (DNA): TGTGCCAGCAGTGGGGGACAGACATACAACACTGAAGCTTTCTTT. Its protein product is CASSGGQTYNTEAFF.